This T cell receptor beta chain comes out of a study of metastatic and nonmetastatic thyroid tumors. A few counts support this clone. Patients underwent thyroid surgery, and none had received any treatment before it. TCRdb reprocessed the PCR reads using MiXCR. The data contain under 40,000 clones, less than 20% of them seen just once; the ten biggest clones take up around 3.7%. Germline lookup yields CDR1 MNHNS and CDR2 SASEGT. There are 13 residues in the CDR3. The ends were cut back, 3 bases at V and 2 bases at J, with 8 bases in the middle. Sequenced: blood. The chain couples TRBV6-1 to TRBJ2-7; D ambiguous. The sequence came from a female donor with papillary thyroid cancer or a benign thyroid nodule (not recorded which). Some clones in this sample may be carry-over from other donors' samples. Here the CDR3 DNA reads TGTGCCAGCAGTGATCCCCAAACCTACGAGCAGTACTTC. Encoded protein: CASSDPQTYEQYF.